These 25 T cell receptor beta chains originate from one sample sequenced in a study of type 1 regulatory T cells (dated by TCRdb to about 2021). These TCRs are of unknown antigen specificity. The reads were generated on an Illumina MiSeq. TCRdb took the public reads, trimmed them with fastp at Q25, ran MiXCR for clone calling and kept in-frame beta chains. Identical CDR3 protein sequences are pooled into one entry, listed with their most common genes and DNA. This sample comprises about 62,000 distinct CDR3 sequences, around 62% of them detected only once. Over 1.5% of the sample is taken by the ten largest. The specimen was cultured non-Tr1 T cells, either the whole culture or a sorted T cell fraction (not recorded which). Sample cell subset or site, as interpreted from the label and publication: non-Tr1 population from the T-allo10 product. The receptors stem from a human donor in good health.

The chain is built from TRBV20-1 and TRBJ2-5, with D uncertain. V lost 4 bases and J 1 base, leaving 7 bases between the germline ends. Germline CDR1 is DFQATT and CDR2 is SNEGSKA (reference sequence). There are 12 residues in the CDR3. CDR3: CSANGPQETQYF. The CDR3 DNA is TGCAGTGCTAACGGACCCCAAGAGACCCAGTACTTC.

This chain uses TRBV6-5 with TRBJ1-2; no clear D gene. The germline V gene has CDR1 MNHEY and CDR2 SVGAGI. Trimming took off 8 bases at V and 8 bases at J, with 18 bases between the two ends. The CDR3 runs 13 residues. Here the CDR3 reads CASSGHGEVGYTF. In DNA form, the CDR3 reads TGTGCCAGCTCAGGTCATGGGGAGGTCGGCTACACCTTC.

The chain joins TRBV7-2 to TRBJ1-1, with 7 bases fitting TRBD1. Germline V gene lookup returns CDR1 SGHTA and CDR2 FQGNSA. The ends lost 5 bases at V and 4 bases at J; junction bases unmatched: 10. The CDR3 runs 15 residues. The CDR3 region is CASSLGGPAPTEAFF. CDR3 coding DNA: TGTGCCAGCAGCCTAGGGGGCCCCGCGCCCACTGAAGCTTTCTTT.

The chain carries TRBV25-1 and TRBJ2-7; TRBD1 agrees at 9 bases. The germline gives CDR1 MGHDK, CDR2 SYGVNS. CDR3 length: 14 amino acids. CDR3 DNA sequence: TGTGCACGTATACCGGGACAGGGCAGCCACGAGCAGTACTTC. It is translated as CARIPGQGSHEQYF.

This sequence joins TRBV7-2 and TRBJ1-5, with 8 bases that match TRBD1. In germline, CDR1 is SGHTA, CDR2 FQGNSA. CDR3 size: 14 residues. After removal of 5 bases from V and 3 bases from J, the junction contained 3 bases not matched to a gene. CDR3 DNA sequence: TGTGCCAGCAGCCCAGGGGGCAACAATCAGCCCCAGCATTTT. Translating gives CASSPGGNNQPQHF.

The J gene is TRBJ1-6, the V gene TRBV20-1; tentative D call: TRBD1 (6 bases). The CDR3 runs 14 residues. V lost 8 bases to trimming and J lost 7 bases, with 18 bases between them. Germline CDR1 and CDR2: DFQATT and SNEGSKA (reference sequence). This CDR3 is CSPDGGRGNSPLHF. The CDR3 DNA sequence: TGCAGTCCTGATGGGGGCAGGGGCAATTCACCCCTCCACTTT.

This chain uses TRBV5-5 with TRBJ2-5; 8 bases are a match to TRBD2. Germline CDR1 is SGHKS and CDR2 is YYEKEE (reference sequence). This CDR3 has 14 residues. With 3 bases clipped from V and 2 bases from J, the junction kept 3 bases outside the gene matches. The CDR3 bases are TGTGCCAGCAGCTCTATAGCGGGGCAAGAGACCCAGTACTTC. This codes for CASSSIAGQETQYF.

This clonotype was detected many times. CDR3 sequence: CASSSLTSGIYNEQFF. CDR3 nucleotides: TGTGCCAGCAGCTCCCTGACTAGCGGGATTTACAATGAGCAGTTCTTC. This chain connects TRBV7-8 to TRBJ2-1; 11 nucleotides match TRBD2. V lost 4 bases to trimming and J lost 4 bases; unmatched junction nucleotides: 6. The CDR3 runs 16 residues. Germline CDR1 and CDR2: SGHVS and FQNEAQ.

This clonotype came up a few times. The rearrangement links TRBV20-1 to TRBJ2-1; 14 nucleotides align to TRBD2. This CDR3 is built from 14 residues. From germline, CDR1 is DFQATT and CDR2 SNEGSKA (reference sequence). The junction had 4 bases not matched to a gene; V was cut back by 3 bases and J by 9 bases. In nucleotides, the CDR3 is TGCAGTGCTAGTGGACTAGCGGGAGGACTTGAGCAGTTCTTC. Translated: CSASGLAGGLEQFF.

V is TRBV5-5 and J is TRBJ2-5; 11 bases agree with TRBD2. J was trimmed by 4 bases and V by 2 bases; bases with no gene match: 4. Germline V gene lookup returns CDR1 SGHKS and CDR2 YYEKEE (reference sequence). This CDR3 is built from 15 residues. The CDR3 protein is CASSLLAGDGETQYF. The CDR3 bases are TGTGCCAGCAGCTTACTAGCGGGAGACGGAGAGACCCAGTACTTC.

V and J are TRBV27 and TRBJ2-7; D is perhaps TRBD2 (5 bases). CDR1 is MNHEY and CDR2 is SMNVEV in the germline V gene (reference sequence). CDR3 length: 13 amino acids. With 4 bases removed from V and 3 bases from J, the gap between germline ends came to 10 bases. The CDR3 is CASSSGILYEQYF. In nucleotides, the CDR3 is TGTGCCAGCAGTTCCGGGATCCTCTACGAGCAGTACTTC.

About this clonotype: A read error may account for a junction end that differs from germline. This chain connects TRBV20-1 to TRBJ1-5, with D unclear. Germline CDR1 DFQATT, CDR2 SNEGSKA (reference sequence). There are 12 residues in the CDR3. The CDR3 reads CSARDTDQPQHF. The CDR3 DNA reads TGCAGTGCCAGAGACACCGATCAGCCCCAGCATTTT.

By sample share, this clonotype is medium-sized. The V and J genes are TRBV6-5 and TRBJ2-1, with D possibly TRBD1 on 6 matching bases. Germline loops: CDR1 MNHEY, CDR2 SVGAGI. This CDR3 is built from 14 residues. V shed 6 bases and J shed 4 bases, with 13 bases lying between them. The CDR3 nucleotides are TGTGCCAGCAGGGCCCTGGACAGTTACAATGAGCAGTTCTTC. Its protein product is CASRALDSYNEQFF.

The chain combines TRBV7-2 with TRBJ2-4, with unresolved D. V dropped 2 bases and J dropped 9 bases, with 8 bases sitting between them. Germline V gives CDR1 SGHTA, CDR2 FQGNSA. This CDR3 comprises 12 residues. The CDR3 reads CASSLYGGIQYF. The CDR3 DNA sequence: TGTGCCAGCAGCTTATACGGCGGCATTCAGTACTTC. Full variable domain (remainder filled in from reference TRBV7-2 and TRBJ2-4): GAGVSQSPSNKVTEKGKDVELRCDPISGHTALYWYRQSLGQGLEFLIYFQGNSAPDKSGLPSDRFSAERTGGSVSTLTIQRTQQEDSAVYLCASSLYGGIQYFGAGTRLSVL.

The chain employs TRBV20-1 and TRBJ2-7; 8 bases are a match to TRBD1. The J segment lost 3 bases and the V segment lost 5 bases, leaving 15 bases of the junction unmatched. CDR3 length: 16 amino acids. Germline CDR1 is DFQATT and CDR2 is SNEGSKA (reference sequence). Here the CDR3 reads CSALDRTGTKNYEQYF. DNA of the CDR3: TGCAGTGCTTTAGACAGGACAGGGACAAAAAACTACGAGCAGTACTTC.

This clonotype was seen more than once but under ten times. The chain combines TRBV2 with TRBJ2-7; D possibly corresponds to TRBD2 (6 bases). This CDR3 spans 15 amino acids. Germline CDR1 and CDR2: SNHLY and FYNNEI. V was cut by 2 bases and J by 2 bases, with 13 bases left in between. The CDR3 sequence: CASSESGLLPYEQYF. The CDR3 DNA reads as TGTGCCAGCAGTGAATCGGGACTTCTCCCCTACGAGCAGTACTTC.

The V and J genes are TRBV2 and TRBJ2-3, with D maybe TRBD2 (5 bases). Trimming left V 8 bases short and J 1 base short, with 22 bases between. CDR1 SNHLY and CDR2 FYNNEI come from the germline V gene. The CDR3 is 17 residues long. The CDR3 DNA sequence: TGTGCCAGCGGCGAGGAGCGGCGCGGATTTCGCACAGATACGCAGTATTTT. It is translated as CASGEERRGFRTDTQYF.

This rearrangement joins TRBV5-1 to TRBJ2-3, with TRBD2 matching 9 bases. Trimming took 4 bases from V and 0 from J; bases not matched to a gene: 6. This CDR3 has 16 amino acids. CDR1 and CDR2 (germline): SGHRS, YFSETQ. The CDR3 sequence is CASSKTSGSSTDTQYF. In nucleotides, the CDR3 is TGCGCCAGCAGCAAAACTAGCGGGTCCAGCACAGATACGCAGTATTTT.

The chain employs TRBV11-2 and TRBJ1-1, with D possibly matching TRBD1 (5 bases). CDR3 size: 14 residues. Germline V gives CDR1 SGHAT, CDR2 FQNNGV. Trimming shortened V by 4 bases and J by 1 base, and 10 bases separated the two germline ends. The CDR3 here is CASSSFTGNTEAFF. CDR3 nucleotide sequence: TGTGCCAGCAGCTCGTTTACAGGGAACACTGAAGCTTTCTTT.

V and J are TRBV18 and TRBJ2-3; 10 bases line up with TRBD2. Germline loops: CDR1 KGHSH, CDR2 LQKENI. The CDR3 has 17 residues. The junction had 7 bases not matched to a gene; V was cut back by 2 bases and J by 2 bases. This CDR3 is CASSPLAAGGATDTQYF. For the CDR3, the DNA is TGTGCCAGCTCACCATTAGCAGCGGGAGGGGCCACAGATACGCAGTATTTT.

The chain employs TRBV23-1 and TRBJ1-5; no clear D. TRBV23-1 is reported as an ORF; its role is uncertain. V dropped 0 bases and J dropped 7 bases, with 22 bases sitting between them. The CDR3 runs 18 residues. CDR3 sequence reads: CASSQSRWSGYPRQPQHF. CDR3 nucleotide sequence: TGCGCCAGCAGTCAATCTCGGTGGAGCGGATACCCCAGACAGCCCCAGCATTTT.

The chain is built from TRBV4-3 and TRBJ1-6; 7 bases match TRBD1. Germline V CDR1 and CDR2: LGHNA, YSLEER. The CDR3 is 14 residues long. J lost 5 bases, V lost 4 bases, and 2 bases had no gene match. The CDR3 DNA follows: TGCGCCAGCAGCCGGCAGGGGGATAATTCACCCCTCCACTTT. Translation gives CASSRQGDNSPLHF.

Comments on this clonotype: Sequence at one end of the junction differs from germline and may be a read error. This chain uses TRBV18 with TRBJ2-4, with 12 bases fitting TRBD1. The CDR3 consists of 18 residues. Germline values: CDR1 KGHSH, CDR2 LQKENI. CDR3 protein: CANSPRLPGQGAWDIQYF. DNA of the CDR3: TGTGCCAACTCACCGAGACTTCCGGGACAGGGGGCGTGGGACATTCAGTACTTC.

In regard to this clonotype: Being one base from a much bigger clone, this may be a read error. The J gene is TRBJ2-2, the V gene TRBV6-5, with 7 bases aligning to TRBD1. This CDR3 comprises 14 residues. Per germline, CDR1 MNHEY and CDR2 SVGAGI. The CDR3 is CASGYAGGTGELFF. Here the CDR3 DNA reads TGTGCCAGCGGTTACGCAGGGGGCACCGGGGAGCTGTTTTTT.

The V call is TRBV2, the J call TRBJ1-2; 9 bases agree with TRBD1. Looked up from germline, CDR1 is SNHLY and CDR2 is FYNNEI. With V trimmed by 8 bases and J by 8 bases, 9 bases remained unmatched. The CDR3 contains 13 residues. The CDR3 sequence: CASRKQGAEGYTF. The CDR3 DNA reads TGTGCCAGCCGGAAACAGGGGGCGGAAGGCTACACCTTC.